In its sample, the clone carrying this TCR beta chain was seen a few times. This sample is drawn from a study of blood T cells in healthy people across ages. Losses at the gene ends were 7 bases for V and 0 bases for J; bases not matched to a gene: 6. The CDR3 spans 13 residues. Germline values: CDR1 GTSNPN, CDR2 SVGIG (reference sequence). PCR was performed a second time for about 7 to 11 cycles using a sample-barcoded 5' primer and a J-beta primer mix. MiXCR, applied by TCRdb to the 5' RACE reads, yields one record per CDR3 protein. The top ten hold about 4.1% of the sample, which has about 1.5 million distinct CDR3 sequences, about 42% seen once. Total RNA extraction produced at least 5 micrograms (per sample) for the study.

The chain joins TRBV30 to TRBJ2-7, with 7 positions matching TRBD2. This clonotype was obtained from a young woman in good health. Material for sequencing was blood. CDR3 DNA sequence: TGTGCCTCCGCACTAGCGAACTCCTACGAGCAGTACTTC. Its protein product is CASALANSYEQYF.